Listed below are T cell receptor beta chains from one sample, sequenced in a study of CD8 T cells in ankylosing spondylitis. TCRdb reanalysed the 5' RACE reads using MiXCR and keeps one entry per CDR3 protein. The sample contains 200,000 to 250,000 distinct CDR3 sequences, roughly 26% of which appear only once. Sample: blood, either unsorted or a sorted T cell fraction (not recorded which). The source is a male donor with ankylosing spondylitis or in good health (not recorded which). CDR3s include the opening cysteine and the closing phenylalanine or tryptophan.

J | length | V | CDR3
TRBJ2-2 | 16 | TRBV27 | CASSLSPHGNTGELFF
TRBJ2-2 | 14 | TRBV5-1 | CASSLSSNTGELFF
TRBJ2-3 | 14 | TRBV12-3/TRBV12-4 | CASSLMGSTDTQYF
TRBJ2-2 | 16 | TRBV15 | CATSREGGDNTGELFF
TRBJ2-7 | 13 | TRBV10-3 | CASRTVVAHEQYF
TRBJ2-1 | 16 | TRBV5-1 | CASSYTGGSRYNEQFF
TRBJ2-1 | 13 | TRBV7-9 | CASSLGADNEQFF
TRBJ2-3 | 17 | TRBV7-8 | CASSTGAGGVWTDTQYF
TRBJ2-7 | 13 | TRBV20-1 | CSAARPGLQEQYF
TRBJ2-5 | 15 | TRBV20-1 | CSARPGGRGQETQYF
TRBJ1-2 | 12 | TRBV29-1 | CSVDRQGIGYTF
TRBJ2-3 | 14 | TRBV20-1 | CSARERKIRDTQYF
TRBJ1-1 | 14 | TRBV5-1 | CASSLAGGDTEAFF
TRBJ1-6 | 14 | TRBV5-6 | CASSYRDRGSPLHF
TRBJ2-1 | 15 | TRBV6-1 | CASTIKPGTRGEQFF
TRBJ2-1 | 12 | TRBV9 | CASSVEENEQFF
TRBJ2-1 | 13 | TRBV29-1 | CSVEGTSGNEQFF
TRBJ2-1 | 15 | TRBV9 | CASSVGRQEYNEQFF
TRBJ2-1 | 17 | TRBV4-3 | CASSQMGASGSFGEQFF
TRBJ2-3 | 19 | TRBV5-1 | CASSERSGSGRLSTDTQYF
TRBJ2-1 | 15 | TRBV7-3 | CASSSTGAGWNEQFF
TRBJ2-1 | 14 | TRBV6-1 | CASNGLAGVGEQFF
TRBJ2-2 | 14 | TRBV20-1 | CSARSEINTGELFF
TRBJ1-1 | 17 | TRBV14 | CASSNGQGMFSDTEAFF
TRBJ2-1 | 15 | TRBV15 | CATSRDSGMGNEQFF
TRBJ2-1 | 15 | TRBV6-5 | CASSSRRTPYNEQFF
TRBJ2-5 | 15 | TRBV21-1 | CASSNRPWCQETQYF
TRBJ2-2 | 14 | TRBV6-1 | CASRERSGTGELFF
TRBJ2-1 | 15 | TRBV10-3 | CAISRTSSSYNEQFF
TRBJ2-7 | 12 | TRBV6-2/TRBV6-3 | CASRPGGYEQYF
TRBJ2-2 | 15 | TRBV5-1 | CASSLTSGDTGELFF
TRBJ2-2 | 15 | TRBV20-1 | CSARGGSGNTGELFF
TRBJ2-7 | 16 | TRBV24-1 | CATSDPGTSGSYEQYF
TRBJ2-5 | 14 | TRBV12-3/TRBV12-4 | CASSLWEGEETQYF
TRBJ2-7 | 14 | TRBV5-1 | CASSKVGSSYEQYF
TRBJ2-3 | 15 | TRBV27 | CASSSPRSSTDTQYF
TRBJ2-1 | 17 | TRBV20-1 | CSARDRRGGSSYNEQFF
TRBJ2-7 | 16 | TRBV7-2 | CASSHKTVRSSYEQYF
TRBJ1-3 | 14 | TRBV6-1 | CASRRTGGENTIYF
TRBJ2-6 | 15 | TRBV10-3 | CAISPASTGANVLTF
TRBJ2-1 | 13 | TRBV29-1 | CSVAADTYNEQFF
TRBJ2-7 | 12 | TRBV20-1 | CSARGSSYEQYF
TRBJ2-3 | 15 | TRBV20-1 | CSARVTSGLTDTQYF
TRBJ2-1 | 15 | TRBV12-3/TRBV12-4 | CASSYGRGHYNEQFF
TRBJ2-5 | 15 | TRBV27 | CASSFAGATQETQYF
TRBJ1-1 | 16 | TRBV15 | CATSRDYRVGNTEAFF
TRBJ2-3 | 15 | TRBV6-2/TRBV6-3 | CASSYGARNTDTQYF